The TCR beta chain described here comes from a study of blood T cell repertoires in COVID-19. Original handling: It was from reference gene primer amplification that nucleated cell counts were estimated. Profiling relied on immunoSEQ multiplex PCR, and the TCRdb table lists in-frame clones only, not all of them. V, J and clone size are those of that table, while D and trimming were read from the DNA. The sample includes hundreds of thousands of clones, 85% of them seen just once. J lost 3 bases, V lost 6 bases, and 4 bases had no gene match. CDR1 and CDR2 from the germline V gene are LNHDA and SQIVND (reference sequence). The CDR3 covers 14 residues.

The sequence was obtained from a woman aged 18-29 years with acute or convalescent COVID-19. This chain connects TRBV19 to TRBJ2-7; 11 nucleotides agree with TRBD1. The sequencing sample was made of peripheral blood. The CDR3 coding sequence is TGTGCCAGTAGCCCGGGACAGGGGGACTACGAGCAGTACTTC. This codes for CASSPGQGDYEQYF. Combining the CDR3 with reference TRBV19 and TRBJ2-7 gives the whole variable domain DGGITQSPKYLFRKEGQNVTLSCEQNLNHDAMYWYRQDPGQGLRLIYYSQIVNDFQKGDIAEGYSVSREKKESFPLTVTSAQKNPTAFYLCASSPGQGDYEQYFGPGTRLTVT.